The next 29 T cell receptor beta chains were all read from a single sample in a study of blood T cell repertoires in COVID-19. TCRdb keeps only in-frame clones here, not all; method: immunoSEQ multiplex PCR. This table holds some 150,000 clones, 70% to 85% found once. The specimen sequenced was peripheral blood. The receptors shown here come from a man in his 60s with COVID-19, enrolled during active disease.

The chain joins TRBV19 to TRBJ1-3, with no clear D. Germline loops: CDR1 LNHDA, CDR2 SQIVND (reference sequence). This CDR3 has 14 amino acids. The V gene lost 6 bases and the J gene lost 0 bases, with 9 bases spanning the gap. The CDR3 region is CASRVTSSGNTIYF. The CDR3 DNA is TGTGCCAGTAGGGTCACTAGCTCTGGAAACACCATATATTTT.

Only one count was recorded for this clone. The chain combines TRBV10-2 with TRBJ1-2; 7 nucleotides match TRBD1. Trimming removed 8 bases from V and 4 bases from J; junction bases left unmatched: 10. The length of the CDR3 is 14 residues. Looked up from germline, CDR1 is WSHSY and CDR2 is SAAADI. The DNA for the CDR3 is TGCGCCAGCTCTGGACAGGAGACGGGCTATGGCTACACCTTC. Amino acids: CASSGQETGYGYTF.

The V gene is TRBV2, the J gene TRBJ2-1, with D perhaps TRBD2 (6 bases). Germline values: CDR1 SNHLY, CDR2 FYNNEI. The V gene lost 7 bases and the J gene lost 6 bases, with 16 bases spanning the gap. CDR3 length: 14 residues. The CDR3 is CASTVGGAFNEQFF. Here the CDR3 DNA reads TGTGCCAGCACGGTGGGCGGGGCCTTCAATGAGCAGTTCTTC.

This clone was recorded once. This rearrangement joins TRBV7-9 to TRBJ2-1; 10 positions agree with TRBD2. Germline CDR1 is SEHNR and CDR2 is FQNEAQ (reference sequence). CDR3 length: 16 amino acids. V trimming: 5 bases; J trimming: 1 base; junction bases outside the gene matches: 5. CDR3 sequence (DNA): TGTGCCAGCAGCCGGGGTAGCGGGGGGTCCTACAATGAGCAGTTCTTC. This encodes CASSRGSGGSYNEQFF.

The J gene is TRBJ2-4, the V gene TRBV11-3, with 7 bases matching TRBD1. V shed 4 bases and J 5 bases; nucleotides not matched to a gene: 11. The CDR3 is made up of 16 amino acids. The germline gives CDR1 SGHNT, CDR2 YENEEA. CDR3 DNA: TGTGCCAGCAGCTGGGTAGACAGGGAGCTTGAAAACATTCAGTACTTC. This sequence encodes CASSWVDRELENIQYF.

The rearrangement joins TRBV24-1 to TRBJ2-7; 10 positions match TRBD1. The CDR3 extends over 15 amino acids. V trimming: 4 bases; J trimming: 2 bases; junction bases outside the gene matches: 4. The V gene's germline CDR1 is KGHDR and CDR2 SFDVKD. The CDR3 loop is CATSERTGGPYEQYF. The CDR3 region has the DNA TGTGCCACCAGTGAGCGGACAGGGGGGCCCTACGAGCAGTACTTC.

The rearrangement links TRBV7-9 to TRBJ2-4, with 9 bases identical to TRBD1. The J segment lost 4 bases and the V segment lost 6 bases, leaving 4 bases of the junction unmatched. This CDR3 has 14 amino acids. Germline loops: CDR1 SEHNR, CDR2 FQNEAQ (reference sequence). The CDR3 protein is CASRPGQGKNIQYF. For the CDR3, the DNA is TGTGCCAGCAGGCCGGGACAGGGAAAAAACATTCAGTACTTC.

J is TRBJ1-3 and V is TRBV18, with 7 bases aligning to TRBD1. V trimming: 3 bases; J trimming: 3 bases; junction bases outside the gene matches: 8. From germline, CDR1 is KGHSH and CDR2 LQKENI. The CDR3 covers 16 residues. CDR3: CASSPEGQKIGNTIYF. In nucleotides, the CDR3 is TGTGCCAGCTCACCCGAGGGACAGAAGATTGGAAACACCATATATTTT.

The chain carries TRBV7-2 and TRBJ2-7; D unresolved. The V and J ends lost 4 bases and 3 bases respectively, with 13 bases between them. This CDR3 contains 14 residues. The germline CDR1 and CDR2 sequences are SGHTA and FQGNSA. The CDR3: CASSSIDVDYEQYF. CDR3 DNA: TGTGCCAGCAGCTCCATCGATGTAGACTACGAGCAGTACTTC.

The chain couples TRBV7-3 to TRBJ2-2, with TRBD1 matching over 10 bases. After removal of 5 bases from V and 4 bases from J, the junction contained 10 bases not matched to a gene. CDR3 length: 17 amino acids. Germline V CDR1 and CDR2: SGHTA, FQGTGA. CDR3 coding DNA: TGTGCCAGCAGCCTCACTCCGGGACAGGGGTTCACCGGGGAGCTGTTTTTT. Translating gives CASSLTPGQGFTGELFF.

This clone was seen only a few times. The chain couples TRBV7-9 to TRBJ2-7, with D perhaps matching TRBD2 (5 bases). The length of the CDR3 is 15 residues. Deletions cut 3 bases from V and 0 bases from J, with 12 bases between. The V gene's germline CDR1 is SEHNR and CDR2 FQNEAQ (reference sequence). CDR3 residues: CASSFGEGPSYEQYF. In DNA, the CDR3 is TGTGCCAGCAGCTTCGGGGAAGGTCCCTCCTACGAGCAGTACTTC.

The rearrangement links TRBV9 to TRBJ1-2, with 8 bases aligning to TRBD1. The CDR3 length is 13 residues. Germline assignment: CDR1 SGDLS and CDR2 YYNGEE. Trimming removed 2 bases from V and 5 bases from J; junction bases left unmatched: 2. DNA for the CDR3: TGTGCCAGCAGCGTGAGGACAGGGTATGGCTACACCTTC. As protein: CASSVRTGYGYTF.

The V call is TRBV25-1, the J call TRBJ2-2; D unresolved. Germline CDR1 and CDR2: MGHDK and SYGVNS. V shed 7 bases and J shed 0 bases, with 9 bases lying between them. CDR3 size: 14 residues. The chain's CDR3 is CASTSEANTGELFF. Written as DNA, the CDR3 is TGTGCCAGCACCAGCGAGGCGAACACCGGGGAGCTGTTTTTT.

CDR3 region: CASSRNWEISGNTIYF. Written as DNA, the CDR3 is TGTGCCAGCTCACGAAATTGGGAGATCTCTGGAAACACCATATATTTT. V gene TRBV18 combines with J gene TRBJ1-3; no reliable D call. Germline V CDR1 and CDR2: KGHSH, LQKENI. V gave up 4 bases and J gave up 0 bases, with 13 bases separating them. The CDR3 has 16 amino acids.

The V call is TRBV9, the J call TRBJ1-2, with TRBD1 matching 11 bases. The CDR3 runs to 15 residues. V was pared by 0 bases and J by 5 bases, with 3 bases of the junction left unmatched. Germline V gene lookup returns CDR1 SGDLS and CDR2 YYNGEE. CDR3 in amino acids: CASSVEGDRGYGYTF. The CDR3 nucleotides read TGTGCCAGCAGCGTAGAAGGGGACAGGGGGTATGGCTACACCTTC. The complete variable domain, with remaining parts taken from reference TRBV9 and TRBJ1-2, reads DSGVTQTPKHLITATGQRVTLRCSPRSGDLSVYWYQQSLDQGLQFLIQYYNGEERAKGNILERFSAQQFPDLHSELNLSSLELGDSALYFCASSVEGDRGYGYTFGSGTRLTVV.

J is TRBJ2-1 and V is TRBV6-1; 9 nucleotides align to TRBD1. With 2 bases clipped from V and 3 bases from J, the junction kept 5 bases outside the gene matches. The CDR3 is 16 amino acids. Germline-derived CDR1 and CDR2 are MNHNS and SASEGT. CDR3 sequence (DNA): TGTGCCAGCAGTGAAACAGGGGGCTATAGCTACAATGAGCAGTTCTTC. This encodes CASSETGGYSYNEQFF.

V and J are TRBV2 and TRBJ2-3; D remains unclear. Trimming stripped 7 bases from V and 0 bases from J, with 5 bases between. This CDR3 is 12 amino acids long. In germline, CDR1 is SNHLY, CDR2 FYNNEI. Here the CDR3 DNA reads TGTGCCAGCAAAACTAGCACAGATACGCAGTATTTT. Translated: CASKTSTDTQYF.

The chain is built from TRBV29-1 and TRBJ1-2; the match to TRBD1 covers 8 bases. With 7 bases clipped from V and 2 bases from J, the junction kept 3 bases outside the gene matches. This CDR3 spans 12 amino acids. The germline V gene has CDR1 SQVTM and CDR2 ANQGSEA. CDR3 sequence: CSARTGNYGYTF. For the CDR3, the DNA is TGCAGCGCTCGGACAGGGAACTATGGCTACACCTTC.

As concerns this clone: Other DNA sequences from this sample encode an identical CDR3 as well. The rearrangement joins TRBV7-2 to TRBJ1-1, with D hard to call. Germline CDR1 reads SGHTA; CDR2 reads FQGNSA. Trimming took off 2 bases at V and 0 bases at J, with 4 bases between the two ends. The CDR3 spans 13 residues. The CDR3 sequence is CASSLQMNTEAFF. CDR3 DNA sequence: TGTGCCAGCAGCTTACAAATGAACACTGAAGCTTTCTTT.

The CDR3 DNA follows: TGTGCCAGTAGGGATCGGGGGGCGAGCTATGGCTACACCTTC. This gives the protein CASRDRGASYGYTF. The gene calls are TRBV19 and TRBJ1-2; a weak D match, TRBD1 (6 bases). CDR1 and CDR2 from the germline V gene are LNHDA and SQIVND (reference sequence). CDR3 size: 14 residues. The V end lost 6 bases, the J end lost 4 bases, and 15 bases lay between the germline ends.

This clone was seen a single time. This rearrangement joins TRBV18 to TRBJ1-6; TRBD1 matches 7 bases. V gave up 3 bases and J gave up 10 bases; unmatched junction bases: 6. CDR1 KGHSH and CDR2 LQKENI come from the germline V gene. The CDR3 length is 14 residues. Written as DNA, the CDR3 is TGTGCCAGCTCACCGCAGGGGGATCCATCACCCCTCCACTTT. Amino acids: CASSPQGDPSPLHF.

This clone has only a few counts. The chain uses TRBV13 and TRBJ1-4; TRBD1 agrees at 10 bases. The CDR3 totals 16 residues. In germline, CDR1 is PRHDT, CDR2 FYEKMQ (reference sequence). Unmatched junction bases numbered 10, after V lost 5 bases and J lost 7 bases. The DNA for the CDR3 is TGTGCCAGCAGCCCATCACCGGGACAGGGGTTTGAAAAACTGTTTTTT. Translated: CASSPSPGQGFEKLFF.

The chain combines TRBV9 with TRBJ2-3; D is undetermined. In germline, CDR1 is SGDLS, CDR2 YYNGEE. V was trimmed by 3 bases and J by 2 bases, leaving 16 bases between them. The CDR3 sequence is 16 residues long. CDR3 nucleotides: TGTGCCAGCAGCGCACCGCGGATCGGCCCCACAGATACGCAGTATTTT. It is translated as CASSAPRIGPTDTQYF.

The gene calls are TRBV4-2 and TRBJ1-2, with a tentative D call TRBD1 (5 bases). There are 17 residues in the CDR3. Germline CDR1 LGHNA, CDR2 YNFKEQ. V was shortened by 1 base and J by 3 bases, with 18 bases between the two germline ends. CDR3 loop: CASSQGSMGGIDYGYTF. The CDR3 coding sequence is TGTGCCAGCAGCCAAGGATCCATGGGGGGGATTGACTATGGCTACACCTTC.

The V call is TRBV16, the J call TRBJ2-1, with D tentatively TRBD2 (5 bases). In germline, CDR1 is KGHSY, CDR2 FQNENV. This CDR3 contains 15 residues. V lost 5 bases and J 8 bases, leaving 19 bases between the germline ends. CDR3: CASSEEVGSFDEQFF. DNA of the CDR3: TGTGCCAGCAGCGAGGAGGTGGGGAGTTTCGATGAGCAGTTCTTC.

The V call is TRBV11-1, the J call TRBJ2-2, with a tentative D call TRBD2 (6 bases). The V gene's germline CDR1 is SGHAT and CDR2 FQDESV (reference sequence). V was cut by 2 bases and J by 5 bases, with 9 bases left in between. The CDR3 has 14 residues. CDR3 residues: CASSLSSVTGELFF. CDR3 DNA: TGTGCCAGCAGCTTATCTAGCGTAACCGGGGAGCTGTTTTTT.

CDR3 sequence: CASSREGRPDGPQHF. The CDR3 bases are TGTGCCAGCAGTCGGGAGGGCAGACCCGATGGGCCCCAGCATTTT. The V and J genes are TRBV6-5 and TRBJ1-5; D is unresolved. Trimming left V 5 bases short and J 9 bases short, with 20 bases between. The CDR3 consists of 15 residues. Germline CDR1 reads MNHEY; CDR2 reads SVGAGI.

There are a few counts of this clone. The chain employs TRBV6-2 or TRBV6-3 and TRBJ1-2; possible D gene TRBD1, 5 bases. This CDR3 contains 17 residues. Trimming cost V 6 bases and J 0 bases, with 20 bases left between them. Germline V gives CDR1 MNHEY, CDR2 SVGEGT. The CDR3 region has the DNA TGTGCCAGCAGCCCCATTCCCGGGGGTAGGACTAACTATGGCTACACCTTC. Translating it yields CASSPIPGGRTNYGYTF.

The CDR3 nucleotides are TGTGCCACCAGCAGAAATCCCGGGACAGGGCCCGGGAGGAGGGAGACCCAGTACTTC. Protein product: CATSRNPGTGPGRRETQYF. The chain carries TRBV15 and TRBJ2-5; 9 bases line up with TRBD1. The V and J ends lost 2 bases and 5 bases, in that order; junction bases with no gene match: 18. The germline V gene has CDR1 LNHNV and CDR2 YYDKDF (reference sequence). The CDR3 has 19 amino acids.